The 7 T cell receptor beta chains listed next were all sequenced from one sample in a study of T cell repertoires in ileal Crohn's disease. Sequencing used immunoSEQ multiplex PCR; TCRdb keeps in-frame clones, though not all of them. The profile covers 9,500 to 10,000 clones, with approximately 82% appearing a single time and about 25% taken by the ten largest. Sequences were obtained from ileal tissue. The source is an adult with Crohn's disease.

The V call is TRBV19, the J call TRBJ2-5; possible D gene TRBD2, 5 bases. CDR1 LNHDA and CDR2 SQIVND come from the germline V gene (reference sequence). This CDR3 comprises 15 residues. The ends were cut back, 2 bases at V and 3 bases at J, with 13 bases in the middle. The CDR3 here is CASSISGVVEETQYF. The CDR3 nucleotides are TGTGCCAGTAGTATATCCGGGGTTGTGGAAGAGACCCAGTACTTC.

The chain uses TRBV2 and TRBJ2-2, with unresolved D. Germline loops: CDR1 SNHLY, CDR2 FYNNEI. The CDR3 runs 16 residues. Trimming took off 0 bases at V and 6 bases at J, with 14 bases between the two ends. CDR3 loop: CASSEASAAAAGELFF. The CDR3 nucleotides are TGTGCCAGCAGTGAAGCGTCGGCAGCCGCGGCCGGGGAGCTGTTTTTT.

The chain carries TRBV19 and TRBJ2-7, with D uncertain. The CDR3 totals 13 residues. Germline CDR1 LNHDA, CDR2 SQIVND (reference sequence). V gave up 3 bases and J gave up 3 bases, with 9 bases separating them. CDR3 nucleotide sequence: TGTGCCAGTAGTATTTCCCCCAGCTACGAGCAGTACTTC. Its translation is CASSISPSYEQYF.

The V call is TRBV5-1, the J call TRBJ1-5; D is undetermined. The length of the CDR3 is 15 residues. Looked up from germline, CDR1 is SGHRS and CDR2 is YFSETQ. Trimming cost V 4 bases and J 2 bases, with 13 bases left between them. In nucleotides, the CDR3 is TGCGCCAGCAGCCCCCTGGAAGGAGGCAATCAGCCCCAGCATTTT. This codes for CASSPLEGGNQPQHF.

This clone occurred a few times. This CDR3 is CSVEGVGQADTQYF. CDR3 nucleotide sequence: TGCAGCGTTGAAGGGGTCGGTCAGGCAGATACGCAGTATTTT. The chain is built from TRBV29-1 and TRBJ2-3; D is unclear. Germline CDR1 SQVTM, CDR2 ANQGSEA. V was trimmed by 1 base and J by 4 bases, leaving 12 bases between them. CDR3 length: 14 residues.

The rearrangement links TRBV7-2 to TRBJ1-2; the D gene is possibly TRBD1 (5 bases). Trimming took off 5 bases at V and 0 bases at J, with 7 bases between the two ends. There are 13 residues in the CDR3. CDR1 is SGHTA, CDR2 FQGNSA, per germline. The CDR3 DNA is TGTGCCAGCAGCACGGACACTAACTATGGCTACACCTTC. Translated, it gives CASSTDTNYGYTF.

The chain is built from TRBV6-5 and TRBJ1-2; 7 bases align to TRBD1. Germline V gives CDR1 MNHEY, CDR2 SVGAGI. This CDR3 spans 13 amino acids. The V segment lost 6 bases and the J segment 7 bases; nucleotides outside the gene matches: 8. The CDR3 spells CASSFDRDGGYTF. In nucleotides, the CDR3 is TGTGCCAGCAGCTTCGACAGGGACGGTGGCTACACCTTC.